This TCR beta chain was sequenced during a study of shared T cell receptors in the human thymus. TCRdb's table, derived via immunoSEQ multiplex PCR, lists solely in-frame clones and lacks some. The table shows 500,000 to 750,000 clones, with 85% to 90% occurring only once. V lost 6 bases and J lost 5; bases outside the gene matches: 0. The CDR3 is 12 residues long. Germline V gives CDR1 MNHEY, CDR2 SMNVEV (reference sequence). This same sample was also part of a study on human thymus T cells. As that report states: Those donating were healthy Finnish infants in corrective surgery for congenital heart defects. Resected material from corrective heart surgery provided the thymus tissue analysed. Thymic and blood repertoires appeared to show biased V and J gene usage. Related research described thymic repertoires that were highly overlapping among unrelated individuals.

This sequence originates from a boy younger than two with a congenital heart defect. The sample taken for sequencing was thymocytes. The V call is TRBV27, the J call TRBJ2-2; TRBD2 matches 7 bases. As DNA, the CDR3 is TGTGCCAGCAGGCGGGAGACCGGGGAGCTGTTTTTT. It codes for CASRRETGELFF.